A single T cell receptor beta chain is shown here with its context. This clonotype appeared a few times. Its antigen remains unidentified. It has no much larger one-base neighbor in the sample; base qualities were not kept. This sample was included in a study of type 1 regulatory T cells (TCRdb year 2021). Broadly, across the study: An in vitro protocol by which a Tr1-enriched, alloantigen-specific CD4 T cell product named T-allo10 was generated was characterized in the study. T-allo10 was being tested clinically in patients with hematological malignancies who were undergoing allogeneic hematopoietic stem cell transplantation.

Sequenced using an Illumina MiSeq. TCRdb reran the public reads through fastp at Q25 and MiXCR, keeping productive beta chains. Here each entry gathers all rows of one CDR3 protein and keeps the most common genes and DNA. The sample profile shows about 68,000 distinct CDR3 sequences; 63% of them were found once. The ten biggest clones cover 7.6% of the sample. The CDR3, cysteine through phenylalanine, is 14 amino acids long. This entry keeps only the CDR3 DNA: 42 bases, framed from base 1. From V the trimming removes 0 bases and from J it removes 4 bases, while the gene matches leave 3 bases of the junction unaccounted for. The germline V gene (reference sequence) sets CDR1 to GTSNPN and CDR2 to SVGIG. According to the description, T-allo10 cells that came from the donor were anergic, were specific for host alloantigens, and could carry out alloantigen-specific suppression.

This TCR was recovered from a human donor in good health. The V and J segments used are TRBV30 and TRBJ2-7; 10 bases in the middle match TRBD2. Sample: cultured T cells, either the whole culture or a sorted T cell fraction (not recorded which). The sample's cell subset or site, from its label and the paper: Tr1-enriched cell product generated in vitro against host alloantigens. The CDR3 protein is CAWSVSSGSYEQYF. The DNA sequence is TGTGCCTGGAGTGTGTCTAGCGGGAGTTACGAGCAGTACTTC.